The subject of this entry is one TCR beta chain. Its antigen is unidentified. The CDR3 has 16 amino acids. The V gene's germline CDR1 is SEHNR and CDR2 FQNEAQ (reference sequence). The sample comes from a study of CXCR3-negative and CXCR3-positive naive CD8 T cells. Study outcomes and limitations: Sequencing showed both naive subsets with comparably high diversity, and memory CD8+ cells much lower. Against CXCR3-negative naive cells, CXCR3-positive naive cells showed more hydrophobic TRB CDR3s.

Researchers reported sorting every CD8+ T cell subset in triplicate, a few hundred thousand cells per sort. UMI labels and 5' RACE were used to prepare the TRB cDNA libraries. TCRdb re-called the 5' RACE reads; one entry per CDR3 protein, DNA not given. This sample's table has 150,000 to 170,000 distinct CDR3 sequences. The V call is TRBV7-9, the J call TRBJ2-1. The source is a human donor in good health. Some clones in this sample may be carry-over from other donors' samples. The sample comprised naive CXCR3+ CD8+ T cells from blood. Subset defined: CD45RO-CCR7+CD27+CD95- naive CD8+ T cells expressing CXCR3 (TNR3+). CDR3: CASSLRGSSSYNEQFF.